Each of the 3 T cell receptor beta chains below was sequenced from the same sample in a study of T cells in tuberculosis. Sequenced by immunoSEQ multiplex PCR; TCRdb stores in-frame clones only, minus some. This repertoire shows some 90,000 clones, around 90% found once; its top ten account for 1.9%. After thawing and overnight rest, PBMC were stained with GMM-loaded CD1B tetramer, viability dye and anti-CD3 for sorting. CD1B tetramers were loaded with Rhodococcus equi-derived C32 glucose monomycolate. Sample: CD1b-GMM tetramer-negative cells sorted from PBMCs. The source is an adult woman with latent tuberculosis.

In this sample, this clone turned up a few times. J is TRBJ2-7 and V is TRBV19; 7 bases match TRBD1. Trimming at V came to 1 base and at J to 6 bases, leaving 9 bases not matched to a gene. The germline CDR1 and CDR2 sequences are LNHDA and SQIVND (reference sequence). The CDR3 has 15 amino acids. The CDR3 DNA sequence: TGTGCCAGTAGTATAGGACAGGGTGCCTTGGGCGAGCAGTACTTC. Amino acids: CASSIGQGALGEQYF. Full variable domain (remainder filled in from reference TRBV19 and TRBJ2-7): DGGITQSPKYLFRKEGQNVTLSCEQNLNHDAMYWYRQDPGQGLRLIYYSQIVNDFQKGDIAEGYSVSREKKESFPLTVTSAQKNPTAFYLCASSIGQGALGEQYFGPGTRLTVT.

As for this clone: At one boundary the junction diverges from the germline segment, which might be a read error. This chain joins TRBV13 and TRBJ2-2, with 15 positions matching TRBD2. The CDR3 spans 19 residues. The germline gives CDR1 PRHDT, CDR2 FYEKMQ (reference sequence). CDR3 sequence: CASSLGLAGGPGDTGELFF. The CDR3 nucleotides are TGTGCCAGCAGCCTAGGACTAGCGGGGGGGCCAGGTGACACCGGGGAGCTGTTTTTT.

This chain joins TRBV21-1 and TRBJ1-2; TRBD1, as called in the table, went unchecked against the DNA. TRBV21-1 is a pseudogene segment. This CDR3 spans 19 amino acids. The CDR3 region has the DNA TGTGCCAGCAGCAAAGGAGCCAGGACAGGGGGGGTGTTTCGCTATGGCTACACCTTC. Its translation is CASSKGARTGGVFRYGYTF.